This T cell receptor beta chain was sequenced during a study of blood T cell repertoires in COVID-19. From germline, CDR1 is LNHDA and CDR2 SQIVND (reference sequence). Losses at the gene ends were 4 bases for V and 4 bases for J; bases not matched to a gene: 8. The CDR3 sequence is 15 residues long. The method was immunoSEQ multiplex PCR; TCRdb's version includes in-frame clones alone and lacks a portion of them. The table shows 210,000 or so clones, with more than 75% occurring only once. The rearrangement uses TRBV19 and TRBJ2-7, with 9 bases identical to TRBD1. The sequence came from a man aged 35-49 years with active or convalescent COVID-19. The sequenced sample consisted of peripheral blood. Written as DNA, the CDR3 is TGTGCCAGTAGTACCTCCGGGACAGGGACTTACGAGCAGTACTTC. Translation: CASSTSGTGTYEQYF.